This T cell receptor (beta chain) derives from a study of spatial heterogeneity in lung cancer. Findings and limits, study-wide: Whereas they appeared in blood less at follow-up, ubiquitous expanded tumor TCRs appeared there more at resection.

Time point indicated: sample taken at primary tumor resection. The input material, whole RNA from tumor, nontumor lung or frozen PBMC, was sequenced unsorted. A total of approximately 77 untreated early-stage non-small cell lung cancer patients served as donors. The CDR3 length is 13 residues. From germline, CDR1 is MDHEN and CDR2 SYDVKM. V was trimmed by 5 bases and J by 1 base, leaving 9 bases between them. At least ten counts were recorded for this clonotype. Its antigen is unknown. A unique molecular identifier was attached to every TCR cDNA molecule. From the 5' RACE reads, TCRdb called clonotypes with MiXCR, one entry per CDR3 protein. The profile shows some 41,000 distinct CDR3 sequences, 6% to 7% of them singletons.

The rearrangement joins TRBV28 to TRBJ2-7, with D possibly matching TRBD2 (5 bases). The specimen comprised PBMCs, sampled at surgery. This TCR came from a female donor with early-stage non-small cell lung cancer. Written as DNA, the CDR3 is TGTGCCAGCAGTCCGGGAACATCCTACGAGCAGTACTTC. It translates to CASSPGTSYEQYF. Combining the CDR3 with reference TRBV28 and TRBJ2-7 gives the whole variable domain DVKVTQSSRYLVKRTGEKVFLECVQDMDHENMFWYRQDPGLGLRLIYFSYDVKMKEKGDIPEGYSVSREKKERFSLILESASTNQTSMYLCASSPGTSYEQYFGPGTRLTVT.